The T cell receptor beta chain described here comes from a study of neurological immune-mediated disorders. The study, taken as a whole, reports: HTLV-1-associated myelopathy had the most TCR clonal expansion, and multiple sclerosis had the least, less than healthy controls. None of the features examined (clinical or MRI) was associated with the multiple sclerosis repertoire cluster.

Synthesis of cDNA was accomplished via 5'RACE employing 10-nucleotide random UMIs. TCRdb redid the calling of the 5' RACE reads with MiXCR, one entry per CDR3 protein. The sample holds about 84,000 distinct CDR3 sequences, 4.3% seen once. The time point is: longitudinal time-point 3. Unsorted libraries were prepared from 2 million PBMCs that had been stored at -80 C. This clonotype occurred many times. Antigen specificity is unknown. The V gene's germline CDR1 is SGHRS and CDR2 YFSETQ. CDR3 length equals 14 residues. V was pared by 4 bases and J by 6 bases, with 15 bases between. Sample: PBMCs. The receptor was derived from a woman aged 55-75 years with multiple sclerosis. V is TRBV5-1 and J is TRBJ2-3, with D perhaps assigned TRBD1 or TRBD2 (5 bases each). CDR3: CASSPGHGQDTQYF. The CDR3 nucleotides read TGCGCCAGCAGCCCGGGGCACGGCCAGGATACGCAGTATTTT.